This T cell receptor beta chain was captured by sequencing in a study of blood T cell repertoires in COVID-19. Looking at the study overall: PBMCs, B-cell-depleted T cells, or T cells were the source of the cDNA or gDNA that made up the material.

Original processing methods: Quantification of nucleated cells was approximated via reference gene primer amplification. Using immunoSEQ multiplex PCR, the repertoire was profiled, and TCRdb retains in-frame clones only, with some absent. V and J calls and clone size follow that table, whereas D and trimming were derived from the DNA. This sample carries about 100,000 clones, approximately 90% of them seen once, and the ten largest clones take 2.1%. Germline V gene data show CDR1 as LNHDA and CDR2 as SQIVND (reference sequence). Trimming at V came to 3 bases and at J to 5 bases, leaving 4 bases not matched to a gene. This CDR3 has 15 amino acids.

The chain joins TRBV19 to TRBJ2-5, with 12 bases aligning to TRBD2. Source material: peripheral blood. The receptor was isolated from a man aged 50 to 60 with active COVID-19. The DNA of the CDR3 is TGTGCCAGTAGTATTACTAGCGGGAGGCGGGAGACCCAGTACTTC. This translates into CASSITSGRRETQYF.